This T cell receptor beta chain was sequenced in a study of T cell responses to AZD1222 COVID-19 vaccine. Regarding the study as a whole: Most donors were white British and more were female, and clonal diversity was possibly underestimated. Spike-specific TCR breadth and depth grew following two AZD1222 doses. Reports say nearly half of spike-specific TCRs go after unmutated variant regions.

The protocol was immunoSEQ multiplex PCR, while the TCRdb copy is restricted to in-frame clones and leaves out a portion. The table shows over 100,000 clones, with approximately 90% occurring only once. A word on this clone: The antigen remains undetermined.

Germline-derived CDR1 and CDR2 are MGHRA and YSYEKL. The CDR3 has 15 amino acids. The germline V and J ends were trimmed by 2 bases and 9 bases, with 14 bases remaining between them. This clonotype originated in an adult in good health. This rearrangement joins TRBV4-1 to TRBJ1-6; TRBD1 is a possible D gene (5 bases). The source material was peripheral blood, sampled on day 0 of AZD1222 vaccination. The CDR3 bases are TGCGCCAGCAGCCAACCGGGCCTCGGGGGTTCACCCCTCCACTTT. Its protein is CASSQPGLGGSPLHF.